This TCR beta chain was captured in a study of blood T cell repertoires in COVID-19. Study details: Acute-phase and convalescent COVID-19 samples originated in the United States, Italy and Spain. Sources were T cells, B-cell-depleted T cells, or PBMCs; the material itself was cDNA or gDNA.

The CDR3 is 14 residues long. Germline V lookup: CDR1 SGHTA, CDR2 FQGTGA. V dropped 11 bases and J dropped 4; count of bases not matched to a gene: 8. In the authors' workflow: Counts of nucleated cells, estimated from reference gene primer amplification, were obtained. Method: immunoSEQ multiplex PCR; TCRdb's copy keeps in-frame clones and lacks some. That table gives V, J and clone size, and the DNA gave D and trimming. The repertoire consists of about 140,000 clones, with about 84% occurring once and the leading ten covering approximately 5%. This receptor was obtained from a woman aged 50 to 65 with acute or convalescent COVID-19. Sequences were obtained from peripheral blood. The chain employs TRBV7-3 and TRBJ2-2; TRBD1 agrees at 9 bases. CDR3 loop: CASRLGQGTGELFF. DNA of the CDR3: TGTGCCTCTCGGCTGGGACAGGGCACCGGGGAGCTGTTTTTT.